These 16 T cell receptor beta chains were sequenced from one sample in a study of shared clonotypes between healthy human individuals. Sequenced by immunoSEQ multiplex PCR; TCRdb stores in-frame clones only, minus some. Of roughly 1,500,000 clones listed, roughly 98% are singletons. The sample comprised naive CD4+ T cells sorted from blood. Subset here: CD45RA+ positively selected. The receptors were sampled from a man aged 30 to 45 in good health.

J is TRBJ2-1 and V is TRBV28; D might be TRBD2 (5 bases). CDR1 and CDR2 from the germline V gene are MDHEN and SYDVKM. Trimming removed 5 bases from V and 6 bases from J, with 20 bases in between. The CDR3 is 16 amino acids. The CDR3 nucleotides are TGTGCCAGCAGTATTGGAACTAGGGCCCGTGGCAATGAGCAGTTCTTC. Protein product: CASSIGTRARGNEQFF.

V is TRBV28 and J is TRBJ2-1; TRBD1 matches at 8 bases. Germline CDR1 and CDR2: MDHEN and SYDVKM. This CDR3 has 16 amino acids. V lost 7 bases and J lost 7; bases outside the gene matches: 15. In nucleotides, the CDR3 is TGTGCCAGCACTTCGCCCGGCAGGGGGCGGTCTAATGAGCAGTTCTTC. This sequence encodes CASTSPGRGRSNEQFF.

The chain uses TRBV5-1 and TRBJ2-1; 13 nucleotides line up with TRBD2. The CDR3 length is 15 residues. The V gene's germline CDR1 is SGHRS and CDR2 YFSETQ. Trimming at V came to 5 bases and at J to 8 bases, leaving 7 bases not matched to a gene. CDR3 sequence reads: CASRSGLAGAYEQFF. The DNA of the CDR3 is TGCGCCAGCAGATCCGGACTAGCGGGAGCGTATGAGCAGTTCTTC.

The V and J genes are TRBV21-1 and TRBJ2-7; the D call of TRBD2 is as the table states it, not checked on the DNA. TRBV21-1 corresponds to a pseudogene. The CDR3 totals 15 residues. The CDR3 spells CASSKEKNFGYEQYF. CDR3 DNA sequence: TGTGCCAGCAGCAAAGAAAAGAATTTCGGCTACGAGCAGTACTTC.

V usage is TRBV4-3 and J usage is TRBJ2-3; 13 bases fit TRBD2. CDR1 LGHNA and CDR2 YSLEER come from the germline V gene. V lost 4 bases and J lost 2; bases outside the gene matches: 3. CDR3 length: 16 residues. CDR3 DNA sequence: TGCGCCAGCAGCCGGGGACTAGCGGGAACCACAGATACGCAGTATTTT. Its translation: CASSRGLAGTTDTQYF.

This clone was detected only once. The J gene is TRBJ1-2, the V gene TRBV5-1; TRBD1 might be the D (6 bases). Germline V CDR1 and CDR2: SGHRS, YFSETQ. The CDR3 totals 17 residues. Trimming removed 4 bases at V and 0 bases at J, with 19 bases between. Written as DNA, the CDR3 is TGCGCCAGCAGCCACGAAACGGGAGGGGGTACTAACTATGGCTACACCTTC. It translates to CASSHETGGGTNYGYTF.

The chain joins TRBV29-1 to TRBJ2-7; no firm D call. This CDR3 region has 13 residues. Trimming pared 4 bases from V and 0 bases from J, leaving 10 bases between. Germline V gives CDR1 SQVTM, CDR2 ANQGSEA. This CDR3 is CSVGTVSSYEQYF. CDR3 nucleotides: TGCAGCGTTGGGACGGTAAGCTCCTACGAGCAGTACTTC.

This chain links TRBV18 with TRBJ1-1, with D perhaps matching TRBD1 (6 bases). Looked up from germline, CDR1 is KGHSH and CDR2 is LQKENI. V lost 5 bases and J 3 bases, leaving 16 bases between the germline ends. This CDR3 region has 15 residues. The chain's CDR3 is CASSGALRGDTEAFF. CDR3 DNA sequence: TGTGCCAGCTCAGGTGCTTTGAGGGGGGACACTGAAGCTTTCTTT.

CDR3 amino acids: CASSQLRTSPYNEQFF. CDR3 in DNA: TGTGCCAGCAGCCAACTACGGACTAGCCCCTACAATGAGCAGTTCTTC. The rearrangement uses TRBV14 and TRBJ2-1; 8 bases are shared with TRBD2. CDR1 is SGHDN and CDR2 is FVKESK in the germline V gene. The CDR3 is 16 residues long. The V gene end was trimmed by 2 bases and the J gene end by 2 bases; junction bases not matched to a gene: 5.

The chain links TRBV11-2 to TRBJ1-1; the D gene is possibly TRBD1 (5 bases). V gave up 5 bases and J gave up 0 bases, with 16 bases separating them. The CDR3 spans 16 residues. Germline V gives CDR1 SGHAT, CDR2 FQNNGV. CDR3 amino acids: CASSGRGGRLNTEAFF. CDR3 nucleotides: TGTGCCAGCAGCGGCCGTGGGGGTAGGTTGAACACTGAAGCTTTCTTT.

The chain recombines TRBV28 with TRBJ2-3; 9 bases are shared with TRBD2. V trimming: 6 bases; J trimming: 3 bases; junction bases outside the gene matches: 7. CDR3 length equals 15 residues. CDR1 is MDHEN, CDR2 SYDVKM, per germline. CDR3 protein: CASRLAGAVTDTQYF. The CDR3 nucleotides are TGTGCCAGCAGATTAGCGGGGGCGGTAACAGATACGCAGTATTTT.

V usage is TRBV19 and J usage is TRBJ1-1, with D possibly matching TRBD1 (6 bases). The V end was cut by 7 bases, the J end by 5 bases, with 14 bases between. The V gene's germline CDR1 is LNHDA and CDR2 SQIVND (reference sequence). The CDR3 loop spans 13 amino acids. Here the CDR3 reads CASTWGRRTEAFF. Here the CDR3 DNA reads TGTGCCAGTACCTGGGGGCGCAGGACTGAAGCTTTCTTT.

The genes are TRBV29-1 and TRBJ2-1; 8 bases fit TRBD2. The CDR3 is 14 amino acids. After removal of 6 bases from V and 0 bases from J, the junction contained 4 bases not matched to a gene. Germline values: CDR1 SQVTM, CDR2 ANQGSEA. CDR3 sequence: CSVQAGASYNEQFF. The CDR3 nucleotides are TGCAGCGTACAAGCGGGAGCCTCCTACAATGAGCAGTTCTTC.

V and J are TRBV19 and TRBJ2-2, with a weak D call TRBD2 (5 bases). CDR3 length equals 16 residues. Trimming shortened V by 6 bases and J by 1 base, and 15 bases separated the two germline ends. CDR1 is LNHDA, CDR2 SQIVND, per germline (reference sequence). DNA of the CDR3: TGTGCCAGTAGCAAATCAAGGACTGGGAACACCGGGGAGCTGTTTTTT. Its translation is CASSKSRTGNTGELFF.

The genes are TRBV7-2 and TRBJ2-7; TRBD1 matches at 7 bases. V shed 3 bases and J 3 bases; nucleotides not matched to a gene: 2. The CDR3 consists of 13 residues. Germline V gene lookup returns CDR1 SGHTA and CDR2 FQGNSA. CDR3 residues: CASSFDRDYEQYF. Here the CDR3 DNA reads TGTGCCAGCAGCTTCGACAGGGACTACGAGCAGTACTTC.

V usage is TRBV7-8 and J usage is TRBJ2-3; D is perhaps TRBD2 (6 bases). The CDR3 totals 17 residues. Germline V CDR1 and CDR2: SGHVS, FQNEAQ. Trimming stripped 2 bases from V and 0 bases from J, with 15 bases between. The CDR3 DNA reads TGTGCCAGCAGCTTAATGGCCAGACTAGGGAGCACAGATACGCAGTATTTT. Encoded protein: CASSLMARLGSTDTQYF.